What follows are 19 T cell receptor beta chains derived from one specimen sequenced in a study of T cells in Graves' hyperthyroidism and ophthalmopathy. The investigators amplified TCR beta CDR3 regions from RNA transcripts. The HTBI primer set served for first-round RT-PCR of the TCR CDR3. MiXCR was run by TCRdb on the multiplex PCR reads, yielding one entry per CDR3 protein. The profile covers some 300,000 distinct CDR3 sequences, with around a fifth appearing a single time and 35% to 45% taken by the ten largest. Sequences were obtained from blood. The receptor set was obtained from a man aged 50 or older with Graves' ophthalmopathy.

In its sample, this clonotype was seen many times. This chain links TRBV28 with TRBJ1-5, with no clear D. Germline V lookup: CDR1 MDHEN, CDR2 SYDVKM. Trimming left V 3 bases short and J 5 bases short, with 14 bases between. The CDR3 is 15 amino acids. The CDR3 sequence: CASSFGSSADQPQHF. The CDR3, as DNA: TGTGCCAGCAGTTTCGGGTCTAGTGCTGATCAGCCCCAGCATTTT.

V is TRBV28 and J is TRBJ2-7; D tentatively fits TRBD1 or TRBD2 (5 bases each). This CDR3 comprises 14 residues. The germline CDR1 and CDR2 sequences are MDHEN and SYDVKM. Trimming shortened V by 5 bases and J by 2 bases, and 13 bases separated the two germline ends. Written as DNA, the CDR3 is TGTGCCAGCAGTCCGGGACCACAACCCTACGAGCAGTACTTC. This codes for CASSPGPQPYEQYF.

About this clonotype itself: One end of the junction does not line up with germline, which may come from a read error. The chain employs TRBV4-1 and TRBJ2-5, with 14 bases fitting TRBD2. This CDR3 is built from 15 residues. Germline V gene sequence: CDR1 MGHRA, CDR2 YSYEKL. The CDR3 loop reads CASSPGTSGSETQYF. CDR3 coding DNA: TGTGCCAGCAGCCCCGGGACTAGCGGGAGTGAGACCCAGTACTTC.

V and J are TRBV6-4 and TRBJ2-2; the D gene is possibly TRBD1 (6 bases). Deletions cut 5 bases from V and 1 base from J, with 11 bases between. This CDR3 has 15 amino acids. Per germline, CDR1 MRHNA and CDR2 SNTAGT. The CDR3 reads CASSLKQGNTGELFF. CDR3 sequence (DNA): TGTGCCAGCAGTCTCAAACAGGGGAACACCGGGGAGCTGTTTTTT.

This clonotype occurred a few times. The V and J genes are TRBV6-2 or TRBV6-3 and TRBJ1-1; D uncertain. The CDR3 spans 14 residues. V shed 7 bases and J shed 2 bases, with 14 bases lying between them. Germline CDR1 and CDR2: MNHEY and SVGEGT. DNA for the CDR3: TGTGCCAGCAACCAAGGGAGGGCCAACACTGAAGCTTTCTTT. This sequence encodes CASNQGRANTEAFF.

This clonotype occurred a few times. This chain connects TRBV29-1 to TRBJ2-5, with D perhaps TRBD2 (6 bases). Trimming left V 4 bases short and J 2 bases short, with 11 bases between. The CDR3 is made up of 13 amino acids. CDR1 is SQVTM and CDR2 is ANQGSEA in the germline V gene. This CDR3 reads CSVAGESQETQYF. CDR3 DNA sequence: TGCAGCGTTGCGGGAGAGTCACAAGAGACCCAGTACTTC.

This clonotype was detected only a few times. The CDR3: CASSEENSPLHF. The DNA of the CDR3 is TGTGCCAGCAGCGAAGAGAATTCACCCCTCCACTTT. The chain employs TRBV7-9 and TRBJ1-6; D gene unclear. V lost 5 bases to trimming and J lost 7 bases, with 6 bases between them. The CDR3 loop spans 12 amino acids. Looked up from germline, CDR1 is SEHNR and CDR2 is FQNEAQ (reference sequence).

This clonotype was seen more than once but under ten times. DNA for the CDR3: TGTGCCAGTCTCCTACAAGAGACCCAGTACTTC. Its translation is CASLLQETQYF. This chain connects TRBV2 to TRBJ2-5; D gene unclear. CDR3 length: 11 residues. Germline CDR1 reads SNHLY; CDR2 reads FYNNEI. V shed 9 bases and J shed 2 bases, with 7 bases lying between them.

This sequence joins TRBV19 and TRBJ2-5; D remains ambiguous. Trimming removed 5 bases at V and 4 bases at J, with 14 bases between. Germline V gene data show CDR1 as LNHDA and CDR2 as SQIVND (reference sequence). The CDR3 extends over 14 amino acids. The chain's CDR3 is CASSPTSSVETQYF. CDR3 coding DNA: TGTGCCAGTAGTCCAACCTCCTCTGTAGAGACCCAGTACTTC.

This clonotype was observed many times. The V call is TRBV2, the J call TRBJ2-1; a weak D match, TRBD2 (6 bases). The CDR3 is 15 residues long. The ends were cut back, 3 bases at V and 2 bases at J, with 11 bases in the middle. The germline gives CDR1 SNHLY, CDR2 FYNNEI. CDR3 nucleotides: TGTGCCAGCAGTGATAGAGTAGCGGCCTACAATGAGCAGTTCTTC. Its translation is CASSDRVAAYNEQFF.

The gene calls are TRBV29-1 and TRBJ1-2; unclear D gene. The germline V gene has CDR1 SQVTM and CDR2 ANQGSEA. This CDR3 spans 12 amino acids. V was clipped by 7 bases and J by 6 bases, with 15 bases between them. CDR3 residues: CSAWVLGDGYTF. CDR3 bases: TGCAGCGCTTGGGTCCTCGGGGATGGCTACACCTTC.

Ten or more counts support this clonotype. V is TRBV7-9 and J is TRBJ2-1, with TRBD2 identical over 8 bases. This CDR3 is built from 13 residues. CDR1 SEHNR and CDR2 FQNEAQ come from the germline V gene (reference sequence). Trimming took 10 bases from V and 8 from J; bases not matched to a gene: 10. The CDR3 sequence is CATPGLVIDEQFF. CDR3 bases: TGTGCCACCCCGGGACTAGTTATCGATGAGCAGTTCTTC.

As to this clonotype: This clone may be a read error of a much larger clone one base away. The gene calls are TRBV7-9 and TRBJ1-5; no firm D call. V was cut by 1 base and J by 2 bases, with 6 bases left in between. Germline lookup yields CDR1 SEHNR and CDR2 FQNEAQ (reference sequence). The CDR3 has 14 residues. CDR3 in amino acids: CASSLGYGNQPQHF. The CDR3 DNA sequence: TGTGCCAGCAGCTTAGGGTATGGCAATCAGCCCCAGCATTTT.

This clonotype was seen more than once but under ten times. The rearrangement joins TRBV7-9 to TRBJ2-1; D may be TRBD2 (6 bases). V was cut by 5 bases and J by 0 bases, with 11 bases left in between. Germline loops: CDR1 SEHNR, CDR2 FQNEAQ (reference sequence). The CDR3 extends over 15 amino acids. This CDR3 reads CASSREPSSYNEQFF. As DNA, the CDR3 is TGTGCCAGCAGCCGGGAGCCGAGCTCCTACAATGAGCAGTTCTTC.

This clonotype was picked up many times. The chain combines TRBV3-1 with TRBJ1-2; possible D gene TRBD1, 6 bases. Germline lookup yields CDR1 LGHDT and CDR2 YNNKEL (reference sequence). CDR3 length: 15 residues. The germline V and J ends were trimmed by 4 bases and 6 bases, with 18 bases remaining between them. The CDR3 loop reads CASSLTTSGGDGYTF. The CDR3 nucleotides read TGTGCCAGCAGCCTTACAACCTCTGGGGGCGATGGCTACACCTTC. The full variable domain, rest sourced from reference TRBV3-1 and TRBJ1-2, is DTAVSQTPKYLVTQMGNDKSIKCEQNLGHDTMYWYKQDSKKFLKIMFSYNNKELIINETVPNRFSPKSPDKAHLNLHINSLELGDSAVYFCASSLTTSGGDGYTFGSGTRLTVV.

V gene TRBV27 combines with J gene TRBJ2-7; 7 nucleotides align to TRBD2. This CDR3 spans 18 amino acids. CDR1 and CDR2 from the germline V gene are MNHEY and SMNVEV (reference sequence). Trimming removed 6 bases from V and 0 bases from J; junction bases left unmatched: 17. Written as DNA, the CDR3 is TGTGCCAGCAGGGTCGACGGGAGGCCATTGACGTGCTCCTACGAGCAGTACTTC. Amino acid sequence: CASRVDGRPLTCSYEQYF.

This clonotype was counted ten times or more. The chain has TRBV3-1 and TRBJ2-1, with D possibly TRBD1 on 6 matching bases. This CDR3 contains 16 residues. V lost 3 bases, J lost 4 bases, and 16 bases lay in between. Germline lookup yields CDR1 LGHDT and CDR2 YNNKEL (reference sequence). CDR3: CASSHEEDRLYNEQFF. The CDR3 nucleotides are TGTGCCAGCAGCCATGAAGAGGACAGATTATACAATGAGCAGTTCTTC.

This clonotype has only a few counts. The V and J genes are TRBV6-1 and TRBJ2-3; a possible D gene is TRBD2 (5 bases). The CDR3 extends over 13 amino acids. The germline V and J ends were trimmed by 6 bases and 2 bases, with 9 bases remaining between them. Germline values: CDR1 MNHNS, CDR2 SASEGT. The CDR3 here is CASRWRPTDTQYF. In nucleotides, the CDR3 is TGTGCCAGCAGATGGAGGCCCACAGATACGCAGTATTTT.

The CDR3 reads CASSGALTFAGGSYEQYF. The CDR3 DNA reads as TGTGCCAGCAGCGGGGCTCTGACCTTTGCGGGGGGCTCCTACGAGCAGTACTTC. This rearrangement joins TRBV6-2 or TRBV6-3 to TRBJ2-7; 8 nucleotides line up with TRBD2. The CDR3 length is 18 residues. CDR1 MNHEY and CDR2 SVGEGT come from the germline V gene. Losses at the gene ends were 6 bases for V and 0 bases for J; bases not matched to a gene: 16.